This T cell receptor beta chain was retrieved from a study of blood T cell repertoires in COVID-19. Study details: Material from acute and convalescent COVID-19 was sourced from the United States, Italy and Spain.

Clones were read by immunoSEQ multiplex PCR, and TCRdb kept only the in-frame ones, dropping some. This table holds 250,000 or so clones, just over 85% found once. Trimming took 6 bases from V and 2 from J, leaving 16 bases between them. Germline CDR1 MNHEY, CDR2 SVGEGT. The CDR3 spans 15 residues. Sequencing was carried out using peripheral blood. The receptor's source is an elderly man with acute or convalescent COVID-19. The chain links TRBV6-2 or TRBV6-3 to TRBJ1-1; D not certain. The CDR3 protein is CASSPISRSNTEAFF. The CDR3 region has the DNA TGTGCCAGCAGCCCGATCTCCAGGTCAAACACTGAAGCTTTCTTT.